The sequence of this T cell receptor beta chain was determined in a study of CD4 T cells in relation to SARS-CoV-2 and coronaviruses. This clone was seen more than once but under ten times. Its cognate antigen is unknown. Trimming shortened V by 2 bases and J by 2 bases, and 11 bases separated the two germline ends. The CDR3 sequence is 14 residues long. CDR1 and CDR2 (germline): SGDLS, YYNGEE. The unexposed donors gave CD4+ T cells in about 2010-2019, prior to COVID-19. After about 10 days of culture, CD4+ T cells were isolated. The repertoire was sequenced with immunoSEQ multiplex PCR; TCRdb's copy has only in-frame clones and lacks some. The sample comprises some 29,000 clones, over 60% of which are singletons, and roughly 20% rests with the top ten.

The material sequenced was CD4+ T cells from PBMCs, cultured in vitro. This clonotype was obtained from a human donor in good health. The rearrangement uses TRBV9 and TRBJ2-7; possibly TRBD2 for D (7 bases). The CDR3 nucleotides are TGTGCCAGCAGCGTCGGGGGGCCGACCTACGAGCAGTACTTC. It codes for CASSVGGPTYEQYF.